The T cell receptor beta chain under discussion was sequenced for a study of regulatory T cells in long-lasting Graves disease. This sample's time point: persistent/refractory GD, antithyroid drugs over 5 years with positive TRAb. RNA isolated from PBMCs was used to make the TCR library. Building the TCR beta libraries relied on iRepertoire HTBI primers, and CDR3 regions underwent Arm-PCR. One entry per CDR3 protein results from TCRdb running MiXCR on the multiplex PCR reads. Of around 450,000 distinct CDR3 sequences in the sample, approximately 21% were seen once. The CDR3 is 17 residues long. The germline gives CDR1 MDHEN, CDR2 SYDVKM. The junction had 13 bases not matched to a gene; V was cut back by 3 bases and J by 6 bases. This clonotype has ten or more counts.

The TCR originated in a female donor with Graves disease. The chain combines TRBV28 with TRBJ1-4; 7 positions agree with TRBD1. The source was peripheral blood mononuclear cells (PBMCs), collected when the disease was refractory, from a patient treated with antithyroid drugs. CDR3 sequence reads: CASSFPRVRRGDEKLFF. As DNA, the CDR3 is TGTGCCAGCAGTTTCCCCCGAGTACGCAGGGGGGATGAAAAACTGTTTTTT. The full variable domain, rest sourced from reference TRBV28 and TRBJ1-4, is DVKVTQSSRYLVKRTGEKVFLECVQDMDHENMFWYRQDPGLGLRLIYFSYDVKMKEKGDIPEGYSVSREKKERFSLILESASTNQTSMYLCASSFPRVRRGDEKLFFGSGTQLSVL.